Listed here are 23 T cell receptor beta chains from one sample, sequenced in a study of response to subunit inactivated influenza vaccine (dated by TCRdb to 2017 to 2018). Library construction relied on RT-PCR. The instrument given in TCRdb is Illumina HiSeq 2500. TCRdb reworked the public reads: Q25 trimming with fastp, MiXCR clone assembly, productive beta chains retained. CDR3 protein sequences are deduplicated, and each keeps its most common genes and DNA. This sample gives under 200,000 distinct CDR3 sequences in total; about 10% of them show up just once. Approximately 39% of the sample is taken by the ten largest. Here the sequenced sample was CD8+ T cells sorted from PBMCs, taken around 25 months after vaccination. The receptors stem from a man aged 45-69 years who received an inactivated influenza vaccine. Donor details come from another sample of the same person, matched by shared clones.

At least ten counts were recorded for this clonotype. The chain employs TRBV28 and TRBJ1-2, with D unresolved. The V end lost 4 bases, the J end lost 4 bases, and 13 bases lay between the germline ends. This CDR3 contains 14 residues. From germline, CDR1 is MDHEN and CDR2 SYDVKM. Written as DNA, the CDR3 is TGTGCCAGCAGTTCCAGGTTAACAATCTATGGCTACACCTTC. This codes for CASSSRLTIYGYTF.

In this sample, this clonotype turned up a few times. V usage is TRBV25-1 and J usage is TRBJ2-3, with TRBD2 matching 9 bases. Germline V gene lookup returns CDR1 MGHDK and CDR2 SYGVNS. The CDR3 sequence is 17 residues long. With V trimmed by 2 bases and J by 5 bases, 11 bases remained unmatched. The CDR3 region has the DNA TGTGCCAGCAGTGAACTGAATCTTAGCGGGGGTTTAGATACGCAGTATTTT. The encoded protein is CASSELNLSGGLDTQYF.

This clonotype was detected a few times. V usage is TRBV20-1 and J usage is TRBJ2-3; perhaps TRBD2 as D (6 bases). The CDR3 contains 20 residues. Trimming pared 6 bases from V and 0 bases from J, leaving 31 bases between. Per the germline V gene, CDR1 is DFQATT and CDR2 is SNEGSKA (reference sequence). The CDR3 DNA sequence: TGCAGTGCCTTAGCTTACCCCGAACAACACGGGAGACATAGCACAGATACGCAGTATTTT. It encodes CSALAYPEQHGRHSTDTQYF.

The CDR3 sequence is CSARPIQDLNTEAFF. CDR3 coding DNA: TGCAGTGCTAGACCCATCCAGGATCTGAACACTGAAGCTTTCTTT. This chain links TRBV20-1 with TRBJ1-1; D ambiguous. This CDR3 region has 15 residues. In germline, CDR1 is DFQATT, CDR2 SNEGSKA (reference sequence). Trimming pared 2 bases from V and 0 bases from J, leaving 13 bases between.

This clonotype was seen a handful of times. CDR3 nucleotide sequence: TGCAGCGTTGAGACCACAGGGAAGAACACCGGGGAGCTGTTTTTT. This translates into CSVETTGKNTGELFF. The chain employs TRBV29-1 and TRBJ2-2; D might be TRBD1 (6 bases). Trimming removed 3 bases at V and 1 base at J, with 12 bases between. Germline CDR1 SQVTM, CDR2 ANQGSEA. The CDR3 spans 15 residues.

This sequence joins TRBV9 and TRBJ2-1; a possible D gene is TRBD2 (5 bases). The CDR3 sequence is 16 residues long. Germline lookup yields CDR1 SGDLS and CDR2 YYNGEE. V was pared by 3 bases and J by 0 bases, with 13 bases between. The CDR3 DNA sequence: TGTGCCAGCAGCGCGGGATTTTCCTACTCCTACAATGAGCAGTTCTTC. This codes for CASSAGFSYSYNEQFF.

The CDR3 protein is CASSPNLGELFF. DNA for the CDR3: TGTGCCAGCAGCCCCAATCTCGGGGAGCTGTTTTTT. V gene TRBV6-6 combines with J gene TRBJ2-2; no definite D call. V was pared by 6 bases and J by 7 bases, with 9 bases between. This CDR3 is built from 12 residues. The germline V gene has CDR1 MNHNY and CDR2 SVGAGI (reference sequence).

This chain links TRBV6-2 or TRBV6-3 with TRBJ2-7; TRBD1 matches 9 bases. The CDR3 runs to 14 residues. Germline values: CDR1 MNHEY, CDR2 SVGEGT. The ends lost 7 bases at V and 6 bases at J; junction bases unmatched: 10. CDR3 loop: CASMVRDRDPEQYF. In DNA form, the CDR3 reads TGTGCCAGCATGGTGCGGGACAGGGATCCCGAGCAGTACTTC.

This chain links TRBV7-6 with TRBJ2-7; TRBD2 aligns across 9 bases. The CDR3 has 17 residues. After removal of 0 bases from V and 0 bases from J, the junction contained 6 bases not matched to a gene. CDR1 SGHVS and CDR2 FNYEAQ come from the germline V gene. In DNA, the CDR3 is TGTGCCAGCAGCTTAGCGGGGCTAGCGGGGCGCTCCTACGAGCAGTACTTC. The encoded protein is CASSLAGLAGRSYEQYF.

This chain's CDR3 is CASSIDSGFYGYTF. Here the CDR3 DNA reads TGTGCCAGTAGTATAGACAGTGGATTCTATGGCTACACCTTC. The chain links TRBV19 to TRBJ1-2; unclear D gene. The V end lost 0 bases, the J end lost 4 bases, and 9 bases lay between the germline ends. Germline V gene lookup returns CDR1 LNHDA and CDR2 SQIVND (reference sequence). The CDR3 has 14 residues. The full variable domain, in which reference TRBV19 and TRBJ1-2 provide the parts outside the CDR3, is DGGITQSPKYLFRKEGQNVTLSCEQNLNHDAMYWYRQDPGQGLRLIYYSQIVNDFQKGDIAEGYSVSREKKESFPLTVTSAQKNPTAFYLCASSIDSGFYGYTFGSGTRLTVV.

This clonotype was seen at least ten times. The CDR3 DNA is TGCGCCAGCAGCCCGGGAGACAACTATGGCTACACCTTC. It yields the protein CASSPGDNYGYTF. The genes are TRBV5-1 and TRBJ1-2; no definite D call. The CDR3 runs 13 residues. Trimming removed 4 bases from V and 2 bases from J, with 9 bases in between. From germline, CDR1 is SGHRS and CDR2 YFSETQ.

This clonotype was recorded at least ten times. This CDR3 reads CASSEVDRGVFGELFF. In nucleotides, the CDR3 is TGTGCCAGCAGTGAAGTGGACAGAGGTGTGTTCGGGGAGCTGTTTTTT. The rearrangement uses TRBV6-1 and TRBJ2-2, with D possibly TRBD1 on 6 matching bases. The CDR3 consists of 16 residues. V shed 1 base and J shed 7 bases, with 16 bases lying between them. Germline CDR1 and CDR2: MNHNS and SASEGT.

This clonotype has only a few counts. The rearrangement uses TRBV3-1 and TRBJ2-1; the match to TRBD2 covers 9 bases. Germline lookup yields CDR1 LGHDT and CDR2 YNNKEL (reference sequence). This CDR3 spans 18 amino acids. V lost 3 bases, J lost 3 bases, and 12 bases stayed unmatched. CDR3 sequence: CASSHLGSGRRLYNEQFF. CDR3 DNA sequence: TGTGCCAGCAGCCACCTGGGCAGCGGGAGGAGGCTCTACAATGAGCAGTTCTTC.

The chain couples TRBV3-1 to TRBJ2-1, with 8 nucleotides matching TRBD1. The CDR3 contains 16 residues. Germline V gives CDR1 LGHDT, CDR2 YNNKEL (reference sequence). V was pared by 0 bases and J by 10 bases, with 11 bases of the junction left unmatched. The CDR3 nucleotides read TGTGCCAGCAGCCAAGAGGGACAGGTCCCCATACGAGAGCAGTTCTTC. This translates into CASSQEGQVPIREQFF.

The V and J genes are TRBV7-9 and TRBJ2-3; TRBD2 matches at 11 bases. Looked up from germline, CDR1 is SEHNR and CDR2 is FQNEAQ (reference sequence). Losses at the gene ends were 2 bases for V and 7 bases for J; bases not matched to a gene: 8. The CDR3 has 16 residues. As DNA, the CDR3 is TGTGCCAGCAGCTTAAGCCCAGGGACTAGCGGTAATACGCAGTATTTT. This encodes CASSLSPGTSGNTQYF.

This clonotype was seen a few times. The V call is TRBV12-3 or TRBV12-4, the J call TRBJ2-2, with a possible D match to TRBD2 (5 bases). Trimming removed 6 bases from V and 0 bases from J, with 17 bases in between. This CDR3 spans 17 amino acids. This CDR3 is CASSPRFWETNTGELFF. The CDR3 bases are TGTGCCAGCAGCCCGCGTTTCTGGGAGACGAACACCGGGGAGCTGTTTTTT.

Worth noting for this clonotype: The junction shows a germline mismatch at one end, possibly a read error. The rearrangement joins TRBV11-2 to TRBJ1-1; D unresolved. The CDR3 consists of 13 residues. Per the germline V gene, CDR1 is SGHAT and CDR2 is FQNNGV. For the CDR3, the DNA is TGTGCCAGCAGCTTGGGTCAGAACACTGAACCTTTCTTT. It encodes CASSLGQNTEPFF.

The chain couples TRBV6-1 to TRBJ2-7; TRBD1 matches 7 bases. This CDR3 is 16 amino acids long. Unmatched junction bases numbered 11, after V lost 6 bases and J lost 0 bases. The germline V gene encodes CDR1 MNHNS and CDR2 SASEGT. CDR3 sequence (DNA): TGTGCCAGCAGCCCCGAACCGGGACAGATCTCCTACGAGCAGTACTTC. Its protein product is CASSPEPGQISYEQYF.

There are a few counts of this clonotype. The chain combines TRBV11-2 with TRBJ2-2; no firm D call. V lost 5 bases and J 3 bases, leaving 7 bases between the germline ends. CDR3 size: 13 residues. Germline-derived CDR1 and CDR2 are SGHAT and FQNNGV. The CDR3 DNA is TGTGCCAGCAGCCTACTGTACACCGGGGAGCTGTTTTTT. Translated: CASSLLYTGELFF.

The chain uses TRBV7-8 and TRBJ2-1, with TRBD1 matching over 7 bases. After removal of 3 bases from V and 2 bases from J, the junction contained 4 bases not matched to a gene. CDR3 size: 15 residues. Germline CDR1 SGHVS, CDR2 FQNEAQ. The chain's CDR3 is CASSLGTDPYNEQFF. The CDR3 DNA sequence: TGTGCCAGCAGCTTGGGGACAGACCCCTACAATGAGCAGTTCTTC.

V usage is TRBV12-3 or TRBV12-4 and J usage is TRBJ2-1; D possibly corresponds to TRBD2 (7 bases). Deletions cut 3 bases from V and 4 bases from J, with 16 bases between. This CDR3 is 16 amino acids long. In nucleotides, the CDR3 is TGTGCCAGCAGTTTTTTTAAGGGGGGGATTTACAATGAGCAGTTCTTC. The encoded protein is CASSFFKGGIYNEQFF.

This chain connects TRBV7-9 to TRBJ2-1, with 8 bases that match TRBD1. The CDR3 spans 17 residues. Germline assignment: CDR1 SEHNR and CDR2 FQNEAQ (reference sequence). Losses at the gene ends were 5 bases for V and 7 bases for J; bases not matched to a gene: 16. Here the CDR3 DNA reads TGTGCCAGCAGCCCAACCAGTCGGACAGGGTACATGAATGAGCAGTTCTTC. This gives the protein CASSPTSRTGYMNEQFF.

V is TRBV7-2 and J is TRBJ1-4; 7 nucleotides align to TRBD1. From germline, CDR1 is SGHTA and CDR2 FQGNSA. The CDR3 contains 14 residues. J lost 5 bases, V lost 5 bases, and 5 bases had no gene match. The CDR3 nucleotides are TGTGCCAGCAGCCAGGGGGGCCGGAATGAAAAACTGTTTTTT. Its protein is CASSQGGRNEKLFF. The variable domain in full, with the rest retrieved from reference TRBV7-2 and TRBJ1-4, is GAGVSQSPSNKVTEKGKDVELRCDPISGHTALYWYRQSLGQGLEFLIYFQGNSAPDKSGLPSDRFSAERTGGSVSTLTIQRTQQEDSAVYLCASSQGGRNEKLFFGSGTQLSVL.